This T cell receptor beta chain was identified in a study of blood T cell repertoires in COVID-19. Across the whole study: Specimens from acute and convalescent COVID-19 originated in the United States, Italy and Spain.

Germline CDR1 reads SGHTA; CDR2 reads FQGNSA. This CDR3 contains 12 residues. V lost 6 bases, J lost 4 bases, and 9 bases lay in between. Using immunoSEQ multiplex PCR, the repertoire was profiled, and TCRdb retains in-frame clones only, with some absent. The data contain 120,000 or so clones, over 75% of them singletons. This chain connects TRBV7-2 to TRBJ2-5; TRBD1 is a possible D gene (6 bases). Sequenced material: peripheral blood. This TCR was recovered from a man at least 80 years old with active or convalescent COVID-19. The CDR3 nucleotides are TGTGCCAGCAGTCGAGGGGGAGAGACCCAGTACTTC. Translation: CASSRGGETQYF.